The 29 T cell receptor beta chains presented below share a single source sample, sequenced in a study of blood T cell repertoires in COVID-19. The assay was immunoSEQ multiplex PCR, and TCRdb's table has in-frame clones only and misses some. The repertoire holds hundreds of thousands of clones, with around 85% as singletons. Sequences were obtained from peripheral blood. The receptors derive from an elderly man with acute or convalescent COVID-19.

This rearrangement joins TRBV6-1 to TRBJ1-1; D ambiguous. The CDR3 is made up of 14 amino acids. The germline gives CDR1 MNHNS, CDR2 SASEGT. V lost 0 bases, J lost 4 bases, and 9 bases lay in between. The DNA for the CDR3 is TGTGCCAGCAGTGAAGCGCGGGCAACCACTGAAGCTTTCTTT. Protein: CASSEARATTEAFF.

The chain carries TRBV7-9 and TRBJ1-1, with no clear D. V was cut by 1 base and J by 5 bases, with 11 bases left in between. The CDR3 contains 14 residues. Germline V lookup: CDR1 SEHNR, CDR2 FQNEAQ (reference sequence). The CDR3 DNA follows: TGTGCCAGCAGCTTAGAAGGCGCCGGGACTGAAGCTTTCTTT. It specifies CASSLEGAGTEAFF.

The rearrangement links TRBV5-1 to TRBJ1-1, with D possibly TRBD1 on 5 matching bases. V lost 4 bases and J lost 2, with 12 bases in between. The CDR3 length is 14 residues. From germline, CDR1 is SGHRS and CDR2 YFSETQ. CDR3 amino acids: CASSVGAFNTEAFF. The CDR3 DNA reads as TGCGCCAGCAGCGTAGGGGCCTTCAACACTGAAGCTTTCTTT.

The V call is TRBV7-6, the J call TRBJ2-1, with 8 bases fitting TRBD1. Germline V gene lookup returns CDR1 SGHVS and CDR2 FNYEAQ. With V trimmed by 3 bases and J by 8 bases, 9 bases remained unmatched. The CDR3 contains 15 residues. CDR3 residues: CASSFQDRGKHEQFF. In nucleotides, the CDR3 is TGTGCCAGCAGCTTCCAAGACAGGGGTAAACATGAGCAGTTCTTC.

The chain is built from TRBV6-5 and TRBJ1-4; tentative D call: TRBD1 (5 bases). Trimming took off 4 bases at V and 6 bases at J, with 15 bases between the two ends. This CDR3 is built from 15 residues. CDR1 MNHEY and CDR2 SVGAGI come from the germline V gene. The CDR3 coding sequence is TGTGCCAGCAGTTCCGCCGGCAGGGTATATGAAAAACTGTTTTTT. It is translated as CASSSAGRVYEKLFF.

The chain uses TRBV14 and TRBJ2-5; D may be TRBD2 (5 bases). V dropped 2 bases and J dropped 0 bases, with 10 bases sitting between them. The CDR3 has 15 residues. Germline-derived CDR1 and CDR2 are SGHDN and FVKESK. CDR3 loop: CASSQLREYQETQYF. The CDR3 DNA sequence: TGTGCCAGCAGCCAACTGAGGGAGTACCAAGAGACCCAGTACTTC.

This sequence joins TRBV4-1 and TRBJ2-3; TRBD2 agrees at 11 bases. The CDR3 totals 16 residues. Germline V lookup: CDR1 MGHRA, CDR2 YSYEKL. After removal of 1 base from V and 2 bases from J, the junction contained 2 bases not matched to a gene. The CDR3 region has the DNA TGCGCCAGCAGCCAAGCTAGCGGGGGGCCCACAGATACGCAGTATTTT. As protein: CASSQASGGPTDTQYF.

The V and J genes are TRBV10-2 and TRBJ2-1; TRBD2 aligns across 14 bases. After removal of 5 bases from V and 10 bases from J, the junction contained 7 bases not matched to a gene. The CDR3 length is 15 residues. Looked up from germline, CDR1 is WSHSY and CDR2 is SAAADI. The DNA of the CDR3 is TGCGCCAGCAGTACCGGGACTAGCGGGAGAGGAGAGCAGTTCTTC. It encodes CASSTGTSGRGEQFF.

This rearrangement joins TRBV6-4 to TRBJ2-1, with D possibly being TRBD1 (6 bases). V shed 4 bases and J shed 10 bases, with 8 bases lying between them. Germline V lookup: CDR1 MRHNA, CDR2 SNTAGT. The length of the CDR3 is 11 residues. CDR3 sequence: CASSVRGEQFF. The DNA of the CDR3 is TGTGCCAGCAGTGTCAGGGGAGAGCAGTTCTTC.

The rearrangement links TRBV7-4 to TRBJ1-2; 7 nucleotides align to TRBD1. The junction had 10 bases not matched to a gene; V was cut back by 3 bases and J by 0 bases. The length of the CDR3 is 17 residues. Looked up from germline, CDR1 is SGHVT and CDR2 is SQSDAQ. The CDR3 region has the DNA TGTGCCAGCAGCTTGATGGACAGGCCCTTAACTAACTATGGCTACACCTTC. It is translated as CASSLMDRPLTNYGYTF.

Remarks on this clone: Different DNA sequences within this sample yield the same CDR3. The chain recombines TRBV6-5 with TRBJ2-4; 7 nucleotides agree with TRBD2. This CDR3 is built from 15 residues. The ends lost 3 bases at V and 3 bases at J; junction bases unmatched: 5. The germline CDR1 and CDR2 sequences are MNHEY and SVGAGI. In DNA form, the CDR3 reads TGTGCCAGCAGTTATTCGCGGGGGAGCAAAAACATTCAGTACTTC. Its protein is CASSYSRGSKNIQYF.

V is TRBV11-3 and J is TRBJ2-3, with TRBD2 as a possible D gene (5 bases). Looked up from germline, CDR1 is SGHNT and CDR2 is YENEEA. The CDR3 consists of 15 residues. V was trimmed by 1 base and J by 3 bases, leaving 11 bases between them. CDR3 loop: CASSLGVGGTDTQYF. For the CDR3, the DNA is TGTGCCAGCAGCTTAGGTGTAGGAGGAACAGATACGCAGTATTTT.

The J gene is TRBJ2-5, the V gene TRBV7-3; no clear D. This CDR3 region has 14 residues. The germline V and J ends were trimmed by 0 bases and 5 bases, with 10 bases remaining between them. Germline loops: CDR1 SGHTA, CDR2 FQGTGA. The CDR3 spells CASSLTTASETQYF. CDR3 nucleotides: TGTGCCAGCAGCTTAACGACTGCGTCGGAGACCCAGTACTTC.

The CDR3 DNA reads as TGCGCCAGCTCTCGAGGCCAGGGTGGCTCTGAAGCTTTCTTT. Its translation is CASSRGQGGSEAFF. The V call is TRBV5-1, the J call TRBJ1-1; possible D gene TRBD1, 5 bases. The CDR3 sequence is 14 residues long. Trimming cost V 7 bases and J 6 bases, with 19 bases left between them. Germline V lookup: CDR1 SGHRS, CDR2 YFSETQ. Using reference TRBV5-1 and TRBJ1-1 for the parts outside the CDR3, the full variable domain is KAGVTQTPRYLIKTRGQQVTLSCSPISGHRSVSWYQQTPGQGLQFLFEYFSETQRNKGNFPGRFSGRQFSNSRSEMNVSTLELGDSALYLCASSRGQGGSEAFFGQGTRLTVV.

The V call is TRBV7-3, the J call TRBJ1-2; D unclear. Germline lookup yields CDR1 SGHTA and CDR2 FQGTGA. The CDR3 extends over 14 amino acids. The V and J ends lost 2 bases and 8 bases respectively, with 15 bases between them. The DNA of the CDR3 is TGTGCCAGCAGCTTAGGTCCCGGAGAGGGCGGCTACACCTTC. This translates into CASSLGPGEGGYTF.

This sequence joins TRBV30 and TRBJ2-3; possible D gene TRBD1, 6 bases. Germline V gene sequence: CDR1 GTSNPN, CDR2 SVGIG (reference sequence). This CDR3 is built from 12 residues. Trimming took 5 bases from V and 5 from J, leaving 11 bases between them. CDR3 DNA: TGTGCCTGGGACAGGAATATAGATACGCAGTATTTT. This encodes CAWDRNIDTQYF. The full variable domain, rest sourced from reference TRBV30 and TRBJ2-3, is SQTIHQWPATLVQPVGSPLSLECTVEGTSNPNLYWYRQAAGRGLQLLFYSVGIGQISSEVPQNLSASRPQDRQFILSSKKLLLSDSGFYLCAWDRNIDTQYFGPGTRLTVL.

CDR3 loop: CATSAFGRGNSYEQYF. For the CDR3, the DNA is TGTGCCACCAGTGCTTTCGGACGGGGAAATTCCTACGAGCAGTACTTC. The rearrangement links TRBV24-1 to TRBJ2-7; D perhaps matches TRBD2 (5 bases). The CDR3 runs 16 residues. Trimming shortened V by 5 bases and J by 1 base, and 17 bases separated the two germline ends. Per the germline V gene, CDR1 is KGHDR and CDR2 is SFDVKD.

The V and J genes are TRBV6-1 and TRBJ1-4, with a weak D call TRBD1 (5 bases). Germline-derived CDR1 and CDR2 are MNHNS and SASEGT. This CDR3 is built from 15 residues. V lost 1 base and J lost 6, with 12 bases in between. The DNA of the CDR3 is TGTGCCAGCAGTGAAGTGGGGGGGGACTATGAAAAACTGTTTTTT. Translating gives CASSEVGGDYEKLFF.

V usage is TRBV12-3 or TRBV12-4 and J usage is TRBJ1-5; D call uncertain. Trimming removed 8 bases from V and 7 bases from J, with 15 bases in between. This CDR3 is built from 13 residues. CDR3 coding DNA: TGTGCCAGCGGTGACATGGTTGGGCAGCCCCAGCATTTT. Its protein is CASGDMVGQPQHF.

J is TRBJ1-3 and V is TRBV4-1; D is unresolved. The CDR3 extends over 17 amino acids. Trimming took 0 bases from V and 0 from J, leaving 12 bases between them. CDR1 MGHRA and CDR2 YSYEKL come from the germline V gene. The CDR3 protein is CASSQEQSPRSGNTIYF. CDR3 bases: TGCGCCAGCAGCCAAGAACAGAGCCCTCGCTCTGGAAACACCATATATTTT.

The J gene is TRBJ2-7, the V gene TRBV11-2; maybe TRBD2 (5 bases). Trimming pared 5 bases from V and 0 bases from J, leaving 8 bases between. The V gene's germline CDR1 is SGHAT and CDR2 FQNNGV. This CDR3 is 13 amino acids long. CDR3 DNA: TGTGCCAGCAGCCCCGCGGGCTCCTACGAGCAGTACTTC. This gives the protein CASSPAGSYEQYF.

The V and J genes are TRBV10-2 and TRBJ2-7, with 7 bases fitting TRBD2. Germline V gene sequence: CDR1 WSHSY, CDR2 SAAADI. The trim removed 3 bases at V and 3 bases at J, leaving 5 bases unmatched. This CDR3 region has 14 residues. The CDR3 region has the DNA TGCGCCAGCAGTGAACTAGCGCGCCGCTACGAGCAGTACTTC. Amino acids: CASSELARRYEQYF.

This clone has a handful of counts. CDR3 DNA sequence: TGCAGCGTTGAAGGGGACCTGACAGGGTACTCCTACGAGCAGTACTTC. This encodes CSVEGDLTGYSYEQYF. The chain uses TRBV29-1 and TRBJ2-7; 7 bases map to TRBD1. This CDR3 comprises 16 residues. V lost 1 base to trimming and J lost 0 bases; unmatched junction nucleotides: 9. Looked up from germline, CDR1 is SQVTM and CDR2 is ANQGSEA.

This clone was seen just once. The V and J genes are TRBV28 and TRBJ2-2, with TRBD1 identical over 8 bases. Germline V gene sequence: CDR1 MDHEN, CDR2 SYDVKM. Trimming took 6 bases from V and 1 from J; bases not matched to a gene: 4. The CDR3 is made up of 15 amino acids. The CDR3 sequence is CASSQGQENTGELFF. CDR3 nucleotides: TGTGCCAGCAGCCAGGGACAGGAGAACACCGGGGAGCTGTTTTTT. Full variable domain (remainder filled in from reference TRBV28 and TRBJ2-2): DVKVTQSSRYLVKRTGEKVFLECVQDMDHENMFWYRQDPGLGLRLIYFSYDVKMKEKGDIPEGYSVSREKKERFSLILESASTNQTSMYLCASSQGQENTGELFFGEGSRLTVL.

The chain employs TRBV6-5 and TRBJ2-3; the D is unclear. The CDR3 loop spans 13 amino acids. Germline CDR1 is MNHEY and CDR2 is SVGAGI. Between the trimmed V and J ends, which lost 0 bases and 14 bases, there was a span of 15 bases. CDR3 sequence (DNA): TGTGCCAGCAGTTACTCGATCGTGGGCGCACGGTATTTT. Amino acid sequence: CASSYSIVGARYF.

The chain couples TRBV3-1 (or the pseudogene TRBV3-2) to TRBJ1-3; no clear D gene. Trimming shortened V by 2 bases and J by 4 bases, and 9 bases separated the two germline ends. The CDR3 is 14 amino acids. From germline, CDR1 is LGHDT and CDR2 YNNKEL (reference sequence). The CDR3 loop is CASSQSTIGNTIYF. The DNA for the CDR3 is TGTGCCAGCAGCCAATCAACAATCGGAAACACCATATATTTT.

The chain joins TRBV19 to TRBJ1-2; a possible D gene is TRBD1 (6 bases). Deletions cut 5 bases from V and 2 bases from J, with 15 bases between. CDR1 and CDR2 from the germline V gene are LNHDA and SQIVND (reference sequence). CDR3 length: 15 residues. CDR3 DNA sequence: TGTGCCAGTAGTCTCCGACAGGATCTGAACTATGGCTACACCTTC. Its protein is CASSLRQDLNYGYTF.

V is TRBV5-5 and J is TRBJ1-6; D unclear. Germline assignment: CDR1 SGHKS and CDR2 YYEKEE (reference sequence). The CDR3 consists of 15 residues. V lost 2 bases to trimming and J lost 6 bases, with 12 bases between them. DNA for the CDR3: TGTGCCAGCAGCTTAACGCAGGCTGGTAATTCACCCCTCCACTTT. Translation gives CASSLTQAGNSPLHF.

CDR3 residues: CASSRSSGPYNEQFF. DNA of the CDR3: TGTGCCAGCAGCCGTTCTAGCGGGCCCTACAATGAGCAGTTCTTC. The chain links TRBV14 to TRBJ2-1, with 8 positions matching TRBD2. CDR1 and CDR2 from the germline V gene are SGHDN and FVKESK. The CDR3 extends over 15 amino acids. Losses at the gene ends were 4 bases for V and 2 bases for J; bases not matched to a gene: 4.